Shown below are 25 T cell receptor beta chains from a single sample sequenced in a study of T cell responses to AZD1222 COVID-19 vaccine. The data were produced by immunoSEQ multiplex PCR, yet TCRdb's version contains in-frame clones alone and is incomplete. The sample yields about 140,000 clones, over 90% seen once. Sample: peripheral blood, taken on day 0 of MenACWY control vaccination. The receptors originated from an adult in good health.

The gene calls are TRBV6-5 and TRBJ1-1; perhaps TRBD1 as D (5 bases). CDR3 size: 13 residues. CDR1 is MNHEY, CDR2 SVGAGI, per germline. The ends were cut back, 7 bases at V and 5 bases at J, with 14 bases in the middle. This CDR3 is CASTKPGGTEAFF. CDR3 bases: TGTGCCAGCACCAAGCCTGGGGGTACTGAAGCTTTCTTT.

The table lists this clone with a count of one. The chain has TRBV5-1 and TRBJ2-3; TRBD2 matches 8 bases. Germline-derived CDR1 and CDR2 are SGHRS and YFSETQ. V gave up 0 bases and J gave up 2 bases; unmatched junction bases: 11. This CDR3 has 18 residues. Written as DNA, the CDR3 is TGCGCCAGCAGCTTGGCCTTATTGGCGGGGGGTCTCACAGATACGCAGTATTTT. Its translation: CASSLALLAGGLTDTQYF.

In nucleotides, the CDR3 is TGTGCCAGCAGCCAAGTAGGAGACTTTAACTATGGCTACACCTTC. The encoded protein is CASSQVGDFNYGYTF. This chain links TRBV4-2 with TRBJ1-2; D call uncertain. Trimming removed 1 base from V and 1 base from J, with 10 bases in between. This CDR3 has 15 amino acids. Germline CDR1 is LGHNA and CDR2 is YNFKEQ.

V gene TRBV12-3 or TRBV12-4 combines with J gene TRBJ1-2; D is possibly TRBD1 (5 bases). V was shortened by 4 bases and J by 7 bases, with 10 bases between the two germline ends. The CDR3 contains 12 residues. CDR3 in amino acids: CASSYFGGGYTF. The CDR3 coding sequence is TGTGCCAGCAGTTATTTTGGGGGTGGCTACACCTTC.

The chain is built from TRBV12-3 or TRBV12-4 and TRBJ2-7; D remains ambiguous. Trimming left V 3 bases short and J 0 bases short, with 6 bases between. This CDR3 contains 13 residues. This CDR3 reads CASSFLSSYEQYF. The DNA of the CDR3 is TGTGCCAGCAGTTTCTTAAGCTCCTACGAGCAGTACTTC.

This clone appeared once. This chain links TRBV7-8 with TRBJ1-4, with 7 positions matching TRBD1. V lost 6 bases, J lost 4 bases, and 14 bases stayed unmatched. The CDR3 runs to 17 residues. Germline V gives CDR1 SGHVS, CDR2 FQNEAQ. CDR3 in DNA: TGTGCCAGCAGGGAGGGGACAGCATCAAGGTTTAATGAAAAACTGTTTTTT. This gives the protein CASREGTASRFNEKLFF.

This sequence joins TRBV11-2 and TRBJ2-7; tentatively, D is TRBD1 or TRBD2 (5 bases each). The CDR3 is 11 residues long. CDR1 and CDR2 from the germline V gene are SGHAT and FQNNGV. Trimming removed 4 bases at V and 6 bases at J, with 7 bases between. This CDR3 is CASSSGTEQYF. CDR3 in DNA: TGTGCCAGCAGCTCCGGGACCGAGCAGTACTTC.

CDR3 in DNA: TGTGCCAGCAGCCCTTGGCAGGAGTCCGCGGAAGCTTTCTTT. Its translation: CASSPWQESAEAFF. This chain links TRBV3-1 (or the pseudogene TRBV3-2) with TRBJ1-1; D gene unclear. The CDR3 has 14 amino acids. Per the germline V gene, CDR1 is LGHDT and CDR2 is YNNKEL (reference sequence). Trimming took 4 bases from V and 8 from J, leaving 17 bases between them.

The chain combines TRBV4-1 with TRBJ1-4; D is unresolved. This CDR3 has 17 residues. CDR1 and CDR2 from the germline V gene are MGHRA and YSYEKL. Trimming removed 0 bases at V and 4 bases at J, with 15 bases between. For the CDR3, the DNA is TGCGCCAGCAGCCAAGAGTGGGTGGGCAGCAATAATGAAAAACTGTTTTTT. It specifies CASSQEWVGSNNEKLFF.

The chain is built from TRBV5-4 and TRBJ1-3, with D maybe TRBD1 (5 bases). The CDR3 is made up of 16 amino acids. Germline V gene sequence: CDR1 SGHNT, CDR2 YYREEE (reference sequence). V shed 2 bases and J shed 1 base, with 13 bases lying between them. The CDR3 sequence is CASSLGADPSGNTIYF. CDR3 coding DNA: TGTGCCAGCAGCTTAGGGGCCGATCCTTCTGGAAACACCATATATTTT. The full variable domain, completed using reference TRBV5-4 and TRBJ1-3, is ETGVTQSPTHLIKTRGQQVTLRCSSQSGHNTVSWYQQALGQGPQFIFQYYREEENGRGNFPPRFSGLQFPNYSSELNVNALELDDSALYLCASSLGADPSGNTIYFGEGSWLTVV.

This chain connects TRBV2 to TRBJ1-2; the D gene is possibly TRBD1 (5 bases). V lost 5 bases and J lost 6, with 19 bases in between. This CDR3 has 15 amino acids. Germline V CDR1 and CDR2: SNHLY, FYNNEI. DNA for the CDR3: TGTGCCAGCAGTCTTACCGGGACGGGTTCGAATGGCTACACCTTC. This gives the protein CASSLTGTGSNGYTF.

V is TRBV18 and J is TRBJ2-7, with unresolved D. V lost 4 bases and J lost 1, with 8 bases in between. The CDR3 loop spans 13 amino acids. Germline V gene sequence: CDR1 KGHSH, CDR2 LQKENI. CDR3 residues: CASSRGRSYEQYF. CDR3 in DNA: TGTGCCAGCTCACGCGGACGGTCCTACGAGCAGTACTTC.

The chain has TRBV6-5 and TRBJ1-2; D remains unclear. This CDR3 has 14 residues. The germline V gene encodes CDR1 MNHEY and CDR2 SVGAGI. V was trimmed by 4 bases and J by 7 bases, leaving 16 bases between them. This CDR3 is CASSFPLRRSGYTF. The CDR3 region has the DNA TGTGCCAGCAGTTTCCCCCTACGGCGGTCTGGCTACACCTTC.

This chain joins TRBV4-1 and TRBJ1-2; the match to TRBD1 covers 7 bases. Germline V lookup: CDR1 MGHRA, CDR2 YSYEKL. After removal of 4 bases from V and 0 bases from J, the junction contained 11 bases not matched to a gene. The CDR3 consists of 17 residues. The CDR3, as DNA: TGCGCCAGCAGCCGCTTGGGACAGCAACTTCCTAACTATGGCTACACCTTC. Protein sequence: CASSRLGQQLPNYGYTF.

This chain uses TRBV5-6 with TRBJ1-2; D not resolved. V shed 4 bases and J shed 3 bases, with 16 bases lying between them. This CDR3 comprises 15 residues. The germline gives CDR1 SGHDT, CDR2 YYEEEE. CDR3 amino acids: CASSPLGLTDYGYTF. In DNA, the CDR3 is TGTGCCAGCAGCCCGCTCGGACTAACCGACTATGGCTACACCTTC.

The V call is TRBV6-5, the J call TRBJ1-5, with D perhaps TRBD1 (5 bases). The CDR3 is made up of 16 amino acids. CDR1 is MNHEY and CDR2 is SVGAGI in the germline V gene. Trimming shortened V by 0 bases and J by 5 bases, and 14 bases separated the two germline ends. CDR3 residues: CASSYSVRARDQPQHF. The CDR3 nucleotides read TGTGCCAGCAGTTACTCGGTCAGGGCTCGGGATCAGCCCCAGCATTTT.

The chain links TRBV5-1 to TRBJ1-5; D uncertain. V was clipped by 3 bases and J by 0 bases, with 4 bases between them. Germline values: CDR1 SGHRS, CDR2 YFSETQ. The CDR3 runs to 13 residues. The CDR3 nucleotides are TGCGCCAGCAGCTGGGATAGCAATCAGCCCCAGCATTTT. It specifies CASSWDSNQPQHF.

V usage is TRBV19 and J usage is TRBJ1-5, with a possible D match to TRBD1 (5 bases). With 3 bases removed from V and 2 bases from J, the gap between germline ends came to 14 bases. Looked up from germline, CDR1 is LNHDA and CDR2 is SQIVND (reference sequence). This CDR3 has 16 residues. CDR3: CASSIPRVGGNQPQHF. In DNA, the CDR3 is TGTGCCAGTAGTATCCCAAGGGTGGGGGGCAATCAGCCCCAGCATTTT.

V gene TRBV11-2 combines with J gene TRBJ2-1, with 13 bases that match TRBD2. There are 16 residues in the CDR3. The germline V gene encodes CDR1 SGHAT and CDR2 FQNNGV. V gave up 5 bases and J gave up 8 bases; unmatched junction bases: 9. The DNA for the CDR3 is TGTGCCAGCAGCCTAACTAGCGGGGGGGCTGCGGATGAGCAGTTCTTC. It codes for CASSLTSGGAADEQFF.

Written as DNA, the CDR3 is TGTGCCAGCAGGGGCCCGGGGGGTAATGAGCAGTTCTTC. Translation: CASRGPGGNEQFF. This chain joins TRBV6-5 and TRBJ2-1; 7 bases are a match to TRBD2. There are 13 residues in the CDR3. Trimming took 6 bases from V and 7 from J; bases not matched to a gene: 6. Germline CDR1 MNHEY, CDR2 SVGAGI.

In DNA form, the CDR3 reads TGTGCCAGCAGTACGAGAAATGAGCAGTTCTTC. It encodes CASSTRNEQFF. J is TRBJ2-1 and V is TRBV28; D call uncertain. The CDR3 loop spans 11 amino acids. V was cut by 5 bases and J by 7 bases, with 6 bases left in between. CDR1 is MDHEN, CDR2 SYDVKM, per germline.

This clone was seen more than once but under ten times. V and J are TRBV30 and TRBJ1-5; D unresolved. CDR3 length: 14 amino acids. Germline CDR1 and CDR2: GTSNPN and SVGIG (reference sequence). Trimming pared 0 bases from V and 0 bases from J, leaving 6 bases between. CDR3 region: CAWSVSNSNQPQHF. In DNA, the CDR3 is TGTGCCTGGAGTGTGAGTAATAGCAATCAGCCCCAGCATTTT.

The chain joins TRBV27 to TRBJ1-5; D call uncertain. In germline, CDR1 is MNHEY, CDR2 SMNVEV (reference sequence). Trimming stripped 4 bases from V and 7 bases from J, with 11 bases between. The CDR3 has 13 residues. The CDR3 loop is CASSSVGLQPQHF. CDR3 nucleotides: TGTGCCAGCAGTTCGGTGGGCCTCCAGCCCCAGCATTTT.

The chain couples TRBV3-1 (or the pseudogene TRBV3-2) to TRBJ1-2; D remains ambiguous. V gave up 1 base and J gave up 8 bases, with 11 bases separating them. CDR1 and CDR2 (germline): LGHDT, YNNKEL (reference sequence). The CDR3 is made up of 13 amino acids. CDR3 protein: CASSQAVVRGYTF. The CDR3, as DNA: TGTGCCAGCAGCCAAGCGGTGGTGAGAGGCTACACCTTC.

This chain joins TRBV15 and TRBJ1-2, with TRBD1 identical over 7 bases. This CDR3 contains 14 residues. Germline V lookup: CDR1 LNHNV, CDR2 YYDKDF (reference sequence). V gave up 8 bases and J gave up 10 bases; unmatched junction bases: 16. The chain's CDR3 is CATGRDSISPDYTF. The DNA of the CDR3 is TGTGCCACCGGAAGGGACAGCATATCCCCCGACTACACCTTC.